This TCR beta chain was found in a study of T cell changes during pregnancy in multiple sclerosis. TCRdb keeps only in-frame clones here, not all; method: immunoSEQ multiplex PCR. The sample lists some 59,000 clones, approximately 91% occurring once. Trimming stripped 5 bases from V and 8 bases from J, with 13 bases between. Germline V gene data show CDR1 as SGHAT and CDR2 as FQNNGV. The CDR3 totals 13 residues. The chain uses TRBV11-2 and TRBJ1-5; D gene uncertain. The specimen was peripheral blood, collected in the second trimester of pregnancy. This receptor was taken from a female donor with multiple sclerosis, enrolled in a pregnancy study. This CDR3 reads CASSRRGIEPQHF. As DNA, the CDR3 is TGTGCCAGCAGCCGTAGAGGAATCGAGCCCCAGCATTTT. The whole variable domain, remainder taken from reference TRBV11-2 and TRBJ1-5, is EAGVAQSPRYKIIEKRQSVAFWCNPISGHATLYWYQQILGQGPKLLIQFQNNGVVDDSQLPKDRFSAERLKGVDSTLKIQPAKLEDSAVYLCASSRRGIEPQHFGDGTRLSIL.